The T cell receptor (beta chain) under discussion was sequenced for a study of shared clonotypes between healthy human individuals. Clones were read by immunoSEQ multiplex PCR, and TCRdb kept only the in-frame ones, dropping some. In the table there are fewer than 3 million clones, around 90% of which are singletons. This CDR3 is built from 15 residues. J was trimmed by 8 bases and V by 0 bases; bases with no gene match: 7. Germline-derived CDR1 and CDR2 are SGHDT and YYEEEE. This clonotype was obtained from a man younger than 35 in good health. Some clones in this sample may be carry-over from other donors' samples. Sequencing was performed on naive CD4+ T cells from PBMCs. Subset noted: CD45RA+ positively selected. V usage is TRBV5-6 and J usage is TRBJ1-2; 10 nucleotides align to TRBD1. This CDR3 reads CASSLVGQGERGYTF. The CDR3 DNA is TGTGCCAGCAGCTTGGTTGGACAGGGGGAACGCGGCTACACCTTC.